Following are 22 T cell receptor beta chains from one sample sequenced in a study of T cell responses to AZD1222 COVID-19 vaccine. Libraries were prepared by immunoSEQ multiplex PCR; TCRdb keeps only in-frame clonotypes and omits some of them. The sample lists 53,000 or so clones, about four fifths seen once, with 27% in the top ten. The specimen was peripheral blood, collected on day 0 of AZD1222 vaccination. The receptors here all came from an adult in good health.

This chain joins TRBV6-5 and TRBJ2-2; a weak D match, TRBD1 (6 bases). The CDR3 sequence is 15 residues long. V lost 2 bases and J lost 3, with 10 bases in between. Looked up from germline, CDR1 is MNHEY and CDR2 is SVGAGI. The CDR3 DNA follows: TGTGCCAGCAGTTACAAGGGACACTACACCGGGGAGCTGTTTTTT. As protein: CASSYKGHYTGELFF.

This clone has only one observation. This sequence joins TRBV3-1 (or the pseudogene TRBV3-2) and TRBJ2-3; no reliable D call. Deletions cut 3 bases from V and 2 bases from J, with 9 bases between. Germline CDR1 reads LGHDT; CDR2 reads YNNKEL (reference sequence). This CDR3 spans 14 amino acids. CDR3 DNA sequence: TGTGCCAGCAGCCAGGTAGCCCTCACAGATACGCAGTATTTT. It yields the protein CASSQVALTDTQYF.

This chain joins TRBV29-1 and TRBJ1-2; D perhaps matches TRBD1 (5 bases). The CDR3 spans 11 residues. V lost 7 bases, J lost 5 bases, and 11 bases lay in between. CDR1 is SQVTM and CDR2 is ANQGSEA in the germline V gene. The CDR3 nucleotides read TGCAGCGGCGGATCAGGGTATGGCTACACCTTC. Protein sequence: CSGGSGYGYTF. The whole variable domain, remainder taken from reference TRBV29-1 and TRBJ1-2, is SAVISQKPSRDICQRGTSLTIQCQVDSQVTMMFWYRQQPGQSLTLIATANQGSEATYESGFVIDKFPISRPNLTFSTLTVSNMSPEDSSIYLCSGGSGYGYTFGSGTRLTVV.

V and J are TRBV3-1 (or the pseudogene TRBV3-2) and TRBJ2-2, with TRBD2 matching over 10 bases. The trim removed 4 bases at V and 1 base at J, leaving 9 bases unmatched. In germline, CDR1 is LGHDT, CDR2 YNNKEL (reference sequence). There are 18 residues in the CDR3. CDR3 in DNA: TGTGCCAGCAGCCCTTCGAACCCTAGCGGGGGGAACACCGGGGAGCTGTTTTTT. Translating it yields CASSPSNPSGGNTGELFF.

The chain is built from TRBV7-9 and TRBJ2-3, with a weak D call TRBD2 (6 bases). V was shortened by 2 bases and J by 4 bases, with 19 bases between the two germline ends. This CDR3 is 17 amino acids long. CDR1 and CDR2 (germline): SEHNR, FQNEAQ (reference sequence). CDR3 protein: CASSLLGGVPRPDTQYF. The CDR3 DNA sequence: TGTGCCAGCAGCTTATTGGGCGGGGTTCCCAGGCCAGATACGCAGTATTTT.

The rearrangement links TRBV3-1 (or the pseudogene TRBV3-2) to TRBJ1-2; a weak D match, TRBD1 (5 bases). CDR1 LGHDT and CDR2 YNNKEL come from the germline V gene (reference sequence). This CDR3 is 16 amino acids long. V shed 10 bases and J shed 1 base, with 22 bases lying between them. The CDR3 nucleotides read TGTGCCACAAAAGGGACGGAAGGAAAGCATAACTATGGCTACACCTTC. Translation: CATKGTEGKHNYGYTF.

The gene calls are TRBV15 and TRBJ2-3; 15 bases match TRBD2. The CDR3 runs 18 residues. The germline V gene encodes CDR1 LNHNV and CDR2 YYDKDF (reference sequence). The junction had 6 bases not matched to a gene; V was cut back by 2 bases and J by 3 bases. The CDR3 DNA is TGTGCCACCAGCAGAAGGACTAGCGGGAGGGGGTTAACAGATACGCAGTATTTT. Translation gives CATSRRTSGRGLTDTQYF.

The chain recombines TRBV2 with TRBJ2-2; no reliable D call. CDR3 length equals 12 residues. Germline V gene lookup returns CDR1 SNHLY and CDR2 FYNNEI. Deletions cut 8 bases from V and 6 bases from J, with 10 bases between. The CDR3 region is CASVVEPGELFF. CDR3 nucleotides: TGTGCCAGCGTTGTCGAACCCGGGGAGCTGTTTTTT.

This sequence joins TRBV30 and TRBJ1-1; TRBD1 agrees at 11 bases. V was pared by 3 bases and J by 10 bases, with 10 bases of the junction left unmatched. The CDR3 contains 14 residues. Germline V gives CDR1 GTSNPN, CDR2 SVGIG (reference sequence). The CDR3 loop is CAWRRDRGRPGAFF. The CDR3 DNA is TGTGCCTGGAGGCGGGACAGGGGGAGACCGGGAGCTTTCTTT.

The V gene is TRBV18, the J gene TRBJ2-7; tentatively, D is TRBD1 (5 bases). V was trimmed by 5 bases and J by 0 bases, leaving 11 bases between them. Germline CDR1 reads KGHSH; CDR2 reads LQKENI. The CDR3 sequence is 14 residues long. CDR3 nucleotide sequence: TGTGCCAGCTCATCCCCAACAGGCTCCTACGAGCAGTACTTC. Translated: CASSSPTGSYEQYF.

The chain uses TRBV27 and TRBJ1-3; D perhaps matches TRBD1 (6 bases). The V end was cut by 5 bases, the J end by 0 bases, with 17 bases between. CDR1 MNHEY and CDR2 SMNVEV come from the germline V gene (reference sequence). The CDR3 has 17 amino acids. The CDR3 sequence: CASSRRVGQNSGNTIYF. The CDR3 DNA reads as TGTGCCAGCAGTCGGCGGGTAGGACAGAACTCTGGAAACACCATATATTTT.

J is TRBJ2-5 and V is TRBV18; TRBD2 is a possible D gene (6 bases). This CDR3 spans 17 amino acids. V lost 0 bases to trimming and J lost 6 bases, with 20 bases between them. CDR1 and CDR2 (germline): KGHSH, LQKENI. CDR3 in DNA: TGTGCCAGCTCACCACCGTTTGGTAGGGGAGGCCGGAAGACCCAGTACTTC. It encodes CASSPPFGRGGRKTQYF.

The CDR3, as DNA: TGTGCCAGCTCAGGACAAAAAAGGGATGGCTACACCTTC. This codes for CASSGQKRDGYTF. The chain carries TRBV18 and TRBJ1-2; D is perhaps TRBD1 (5 bases). The CDR3 spans 13 residues. V was clipped by 5 bases and J by 6 bases, with 13 bases between them. CDR1 is KGHSH and CDR2 is LQKENI in the germline V gene.

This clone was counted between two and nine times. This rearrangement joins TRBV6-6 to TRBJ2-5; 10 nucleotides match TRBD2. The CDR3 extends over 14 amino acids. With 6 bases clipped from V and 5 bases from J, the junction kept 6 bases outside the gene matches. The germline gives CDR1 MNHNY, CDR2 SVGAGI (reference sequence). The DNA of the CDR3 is TGTGCCAGCAGCCTAACTAGCGGGGTGGAGACCCAGTACTTC. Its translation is CASSLTSGVETQYF.

CDR3 protein: CASSLDNQETQYF. CDR3 coding DNA: TGTGCCAGCAGCCTCGACAACCAAGAGACCCAGTACTTC. V is TRBV7-3 and J is TRBJ2-5; D not resolved. CDR3 length: 13 amino acids. In germline, CDR1 is SGHTA, CDR2 FQGTGA. V was pared by 5 bases and J by 0 bases, with 7 bases between.

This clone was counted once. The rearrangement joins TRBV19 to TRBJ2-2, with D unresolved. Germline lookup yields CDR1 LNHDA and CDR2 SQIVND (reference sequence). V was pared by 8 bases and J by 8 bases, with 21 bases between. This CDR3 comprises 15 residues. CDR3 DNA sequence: TGTGCCAGTGGTACATCCGCCGGGTTCAAAGGGGAGCTGTTTTTT. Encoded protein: CASGTSAGFKGELFF.

DNA of the CDR3: TGTGCCAGCAGTCCCACTTCTGGCGAGCAGTACTTC. Translating gives CASSPTSGEQYF. The rearrangement joins TRBV27 to TRBJ2-7; D unresolved. Trimming cost V 5 bases and J 6 bases, with 11 bases left between them. CDR3 length equals 12 residues. Germline V gives CDR1 MNHEY, CDR2 SMNVEV (reference sequence).

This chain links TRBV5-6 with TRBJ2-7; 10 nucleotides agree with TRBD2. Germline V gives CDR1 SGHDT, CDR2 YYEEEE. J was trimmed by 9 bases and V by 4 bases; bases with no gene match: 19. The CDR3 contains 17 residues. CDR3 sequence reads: CASSKDPQREGLRTQYF. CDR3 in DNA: TGTGCCAGCAGCAAGGACCCACAGCGGGAGGGCCTCCGCACGCAGTACTTC.

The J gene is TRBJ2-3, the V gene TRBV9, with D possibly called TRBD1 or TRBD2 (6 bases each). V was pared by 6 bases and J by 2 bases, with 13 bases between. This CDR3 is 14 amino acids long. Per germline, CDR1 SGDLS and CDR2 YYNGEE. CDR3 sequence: CASNPRGDTDTQYF. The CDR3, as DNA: TGTGCCAGCAACCCGAGGGGGGACACAGATACGCAGTATTTT.

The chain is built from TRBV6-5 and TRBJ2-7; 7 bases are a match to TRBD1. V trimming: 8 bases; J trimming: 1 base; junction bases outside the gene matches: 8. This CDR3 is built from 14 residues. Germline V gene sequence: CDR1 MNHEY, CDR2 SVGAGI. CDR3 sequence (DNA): TGTGCCAGCGCGAGGACAGGTGATTCCTACGAGCAGTACTTC. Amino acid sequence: CASARTGDSYEQYF.

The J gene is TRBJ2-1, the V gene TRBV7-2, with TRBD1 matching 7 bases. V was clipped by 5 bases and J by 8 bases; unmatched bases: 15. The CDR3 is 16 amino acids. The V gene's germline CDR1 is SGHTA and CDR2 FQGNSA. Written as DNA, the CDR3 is TGTGCCAGCAGCGTAAGGGCCCCCAATACAGGGGATGAGCAGTTCTTC. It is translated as CASSVRAPNTGDEQFF.

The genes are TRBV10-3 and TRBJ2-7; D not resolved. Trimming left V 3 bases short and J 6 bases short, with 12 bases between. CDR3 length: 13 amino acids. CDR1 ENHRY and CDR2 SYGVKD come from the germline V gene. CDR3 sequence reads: CAISDVLDSEQYF. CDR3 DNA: TGTGCCATCAGTGATGTCCTCGATTCCGAGCAGTACTTC.